The next 32 T cell receptor beta chains were all read from a single sample in a study of shared clonotypes between healthy human individuals. Naivety among CD8 cells was defined by CD45RO negativity and positive CCR7 selection, thereby excluding terminally differentiated effector memory CD45RA+ cells. Generated by immunoSEQ multiplex PCR, the TCRdb table keeps only in-frame clones and is missing some. The table records some 2.1 million clones, just under 95% of them present only once. Sequenced: naive CD8+ T cells from PBMCs. The receptors derive from a man younger than 30 in good health. Some clones in this sample may be carry-over from other donors' samples.

The chain links TRBV6-5 to TRBJ1-4; D ambiguous. Between the trimmed V and J ends, which lost 0 bases and 9 bases, there was a span of 8 bases. CDR1 is MNHEY, CDR2 SVGAGI, per germline. The length of the CDR3 is 13 residues. The CDR3 spells CASSYSKGKKLFF. DNA for the CDR3: TGTGCCAGCAGTTACTCGAAGGGTAAAAAACTGTTTTTT.

The genes are TRBV4-1 and TRBJ2-7; D is undetermined. The CDR3 runs to 14 residues. The germline CDR1 and CDR2 sequences are MGHRA and YSYEKL. Trimming pared 1 base from V and 1 base from J, leaving 8 bases between. This CDR3 reads CASSQVKGSYEQYF. The CDR3 bases are TGCGCCAGCAGCCAAGTAAAGGGATCCTACGAGCAGTACTTC.

The chain carries TRBV5-6 and TRBJ1-2; D gene unclear. Germline lookup yields CDR1 SGHDT and CDR2 YYEEEE. Trimming cost V 0 bases and J 7 bases, with 16 bases left between them. The CDR3 spans 15 residues. For the CDR3, the DNA is TGTGCCAGCAGCTTGGAGCGGGGTTGGGTTGGTGGCTACACCTTC. This codes for CASSLERGWVGGYTF.

The chain has TRBV4-3 and TRBJ2-1, with 12 nucleotides matching TRBD2. This CDR3 region has 18 residues. Germline CDR1 reads LGHNA; CDR2 reads YSLEER. V lost 5 bases, J lost 4 bases, and 12 bases stayed unmatched. CDR3 sequence reads: CASSYLAGGELGYNEQFF. The DNA of the CDR3 is TGCGCCAGCAGCTACCTAGCGGGAGGGGAGCTGGGATACAATGAGCAGTTCTTC.

This chain uses TRBV19 with TRBJ2-1, with TRBD2 identical over 7 bases. V dropped 4 bases and J dropped 2; count of bases not matched to a gene: 8. CDR1 is LNHDA, CDR2 SQIVND, per germline (reference sequence). This CDR3 comprises 16 residues. The CDR3 DNA reads TGTGCCAGTAGTACACAGCGGGGCTTGACCTACAATGAGCAGTTCTTC. It translates to CASSTQRGLTYNEQFF.

This chain joins TRBV28 and TRBJ1-2; 7 nucleotides agree with TRBD1. From germline, CDR1 is MDHEN and CDR2 SYDVKM. The CDR3 runs to 16 residues. V lost 1 base, J lost 7 bases, and 12 bases stayed unmatched. CDR3 region: CASSLLVGDSGVGYTF. CDR3 in DNA: TGTGCCAGCAGTTTATTGGTCGGGGACAGCGGTGTTGGCTACACCTTC.

The count of this clone is one. Other DNA sequences of this sample code for an identical CDR3. The rearrangement links TRBV9 to TRBJ2-7; D is possibly TRBD2 (5 bases). CDR1 and CDR2 (germline): SGDLS, YYNGEE. The CDR3 length is 14 residues. V was clipped by 0 bases and J by 1 base, with 8 bases between them. The CDR3 DNA follows: TGTGCCAGCAGCGTAGAGGGAGATTCCTACGAGCAGTACTTC. Amino acids: CASSVEGDSYEQYF. The complete variable domain, with remaining parts taken from reference TRBV9 and TRBJ2-7, reads DSGVTQTPKHLITATGQRVTLRCSPRSGDLSVYWYQQSLDQGLQFLIQYYNGEERAKGNILERFSAQQFPDLHSELNLSSLELGDSALYFCASSVEGDSYEQYFGPGTRLTVT.

This clone occurred a few times. V and J are TRBV6-9 and TRBJ1-1, with D hard to call. This CDR3 contains 9 residues. Germline CDR1 reads MNHGY; CDR2 reads SVAAGI. V dropped 5 bases and J dropped 11 bases, with 6 bases sitting between them. The CDR3 spells CASSNEAFF. The CDR3, as DNA: TGTGCCAGCAGTAACGAGGCTTTCTTT.

The chain employs TRBV9 and TRBJ2-3, with 13 bases identical to TRBD2. The V gene end was trimmed by 2 bases and the J gene end by 1 base; junction bases not matched to a gene: 4. Germline V gives CDR1 SGDLS, CDR2 YYNGEE. CDR3 length equals 17 residues. The CDR3 is CASSVRTSGSGTDTQYF. CDR3 coding DNA: TGTGCCAGCAGCGTTCGGACTAGCGGGAGCGGCACAGATACGCAGTATTTT.

This chain connects TRBV7-2 to TRBJ2-1, with 8 bases that match TRBD2. Germline V gene sequence: CDR1 SGHTA, CDR2 FQGNSA. J gave up 0 bases and V 5 bases, and 12 bases lay outside the gene matches. The CDR3 covers 18 residues. CDR3 in amino acids: CASSGRLAGKGSYNEQFF. CDR3 DNA: TGTGCCAGCAGCGGTAGGCTAGCGGGTAAAGGCTCCTACAATGAGCAGTTCTTC.

The chain has TRBV19 and TRBJ2-4, with a possible D match to TRBD1 (6 bases). The germline gives CDR1 LNHDA, CDR2 SQIVND (reference sequence). CDR3 length: 13 amino acids. The V and J ends lost 2 bases and 7 bases respectively, with 9 bases between them. In nucleotides, the CDR3 is TGTGCCAGTAGTATATCCAGGGGTAACATTCAGTACTTC. This codes for CASSISRGNIQYF.

The genes are TRBV19 and TRBJ2-1; 16 nucleotides align to TRBD2. CDR3 length: 17 amino acids. J lost 8 bases, V lost 4 bases, and 8 bases had no gene match. Germline-derived CDR1 and CDR2 are LNHDA and SQIVND (reference sequence). As DNA, the CDR3 is TGTGCCAGTAGTACCACGGGACTAGCGGGAGGGGCGTATGAGCAGTTCTTC. This codes for CASSTTGLAGGAYEQFF.

This clone has only one observation. The DNA of the CDR3 is TGTGCCAGCAGCTTAGAGAGACAGGGTACCCTCTATGGCTACACCTTC. This sequence encodes CASSLERQGTLYGYTF. The chain recombines TRBV7-6 with TRBJ1-2; 7 nucleotides align to TRBD1. CDR1 is SGHVS, CDR2 FNYEAQ, per germline. V trimming: 1 base; J trimming: 4 bases; junction bases outside the gene matches: 9. The CDR3 length is 16 residues. Drawing the rest from reference TRBV7-6 and TRBJ1-2, the complete variable domain is GAGVSQSPRYKVTKRGQDVALRCDPISGHVSLYWYRQALGQGPEFLTYFNYEAQQDKSGLPNDRFSAERPEGSISTLTIQRTEQRDSAMYRCASSLERQGTLYGYTFGSGTRLTVV.

J is TRBJ2-3 and V is TRBV7-9, with 7 bases matching TRBD2. The germline CDR1 and CDR2 sequences are SEHNR and FQNEAQ (reference sequence). Unmatched junction bases numbered 6, after V lost 5 bases and J lost 4 bases. The CDR3 contains 14 residues. The DNA for the CDR3 is TGTGCCAGCAGCCCTCCGACTAGCTCAGATACGCAGTATTTT. Translated, it gives CASSPPTSSDTQYF.

This chain connects TRBV11-2 to TRBJ2-5, with a tentative D call TRBD1 (7 bases). This CDR3 is 15 amino acids long. Germline CDR1 and CDR2: SGHAT and FQNNGV. Deletions cut 4 bases from V and 5 bases from J, with 17 bases between. Here the CDR3 DNA reads TGTGCCAGCAGCTCCACCCAGACAGGGAGGGAGACCCAGTACTTC. Protein sequence: CASSSTQTGRETQYF.

The genes are TRBV29-1 and TRBJ1-6; TRBD1 aligns across 8 bases. The CDR3 sequence is 13 residues long. The V and J ends lost 6 bases and 8 bases, in that order; junction bases with no gene match: 6. Germline loops: CDR1 SQVTM, CDR2 ANQGSEA. CDR3 nucleotide sequence: TGCAGCGTAACTACAGGGGGGCATTCACCCCTCCACTTT. Amino acid sequence: CSVTTGGHSPLHF. Variable domain in full (rest from reference TRBV29-1 and TRBJ1-6): SAVISQKPSRDICQRGTSLTIQCQVDSQVTMMFWYRQQPGQSLTLIATANQGSEATYESGFVIDKFPISRPNLTFSTLTVSNMSPEDSSIYLCSVTTGGHSPLHFGNGTRLTVT.

The V gene is TRBV7-2, the J gene TRBJ2-7; D gene unclear. V was pared by 3 bases and J by 3 bases, with 9 bases between. This CDR3 is built from 13 residues. The V gene's germline CDR1 is SGHTA and CDR2 FQGNSA. CDR3 protein: CASSFGKNYEQYF. The CDR3 DNA reads TGTGCCAGCAGCTTTGGGAAAAACTACGAGCAGTACTTC.

The chain has TRBV13 and TRBJ2-2, with D perhaps matching TRBD2 (5 bases). This CDR3 is built from 16 residues. The V gene lost 5 bases and the J gene lost 7 bases, with 20 bases spanning the gap. Germline values: CDR1 PRHDT, CDR2 FYEKMQ (reference sequence). Written as DNA, the CDR3 is TGTGCCAGCAGCGTGGATCCGGGGTTGTCGAACGGGGAGCTGTTTTTT. Translating it yields CASSVDPGLSNGELFF.

V and J are TRBV28 and TRBJ1-2; no clear D. The germline V and J ends were trimmed by 6 bases and 5 bases, with 19 bases remaining between them. The germline V gene encodes CDR1 MDHEN and CDR2 SYDVKM. This CDR3 spans 15 amino acids. The CDR3 bases are TGTGCCAGCAGCCTACAGCTTCTGGGAGATTATGGCTACACCTTC. The encoded protein is CASSLQLLGDYGYTF.

The V call is TRBV6-1, the J call TRBJ2-3; TRBD1 is a possible D gene (6 bases). The V gene lost 1 base and the J gene lost 4 bases, with 15 bases spanning the gap. CDR3 length equals 16 residues. Germline V CDR1 and CDR2: MNHNS, SASEGT. The DNA for the CDR3 is TGTGCCAGCAGTGAAGGGACAGCCGTACTATCAGATACGCAGTATTTT. It yields the protein CASSEGTAVLSDTQYF.

The J gene is TRBJ2-4, the V gene TRBV10-1, with D uncertain. This CDR3 has 14 amino acids. From germline, CDR1 is WNHNN and CDR2 SYGVQD (reference sequence). Trimming cost V 6 bases and J 0 bases, with 9 bases left between them. CDR3 sequence (DNA): TGCGCCAGCAGCGCCCGACTAGCCAAAAACATTCAGTACTTC. Translated: CASSARLAKNIQYF.

As to this clone: The same CDR3 also results from other DNA sequences found in this sample. This chain connects TRBV7-9 to TRBJ2-3; 7 nucleotides agree with TRBD1. CDR3 length: 13 amino acids. V lost 2 bases, J lost 6 bases, and 2 bases stayed unmatched. In germline, CDR1 is SEHNR, CDR2 FQNEAQ (reference sequence). CDR3 sequence reads: CASSLNRGDTQYF. DNA for the CDR3: TGTGCCAGCAGCTTAAACAGGGGCGATACGCAGTATTTT.

The V gene is TRBV5-1, the J gene TRBJ2-7; 9 bases are shared with TRBD2. Germline V gene lookup returns CDR1 SGHRS and CDR2 YFSETQ. The length of the CDR3 is 15 residues. J was trimmed by 5 bases and V by 2 bases; bases with no gene match: 8. CDR3 region: CASSFSAGGGNEQYF. The DNA of the CDR3 is TGCGCCAGCAGCTTTTCGGCGGGAGGGGGGAACGAGCAGTACTTC.

The chain joins TRBV9 to TRBJ1-3, with no clear D. The CDR3 consists of 16 residues. V was trimmed by 3 bases and J by 2 bases, leaving 15 bases between them. Germline CDR1 is SGDLS and CDR2 is YYNGEE. In DNA, the CDR3 is TGTGCCAGCAGCGCCGTGAGGGAGGTGGCTGGAAACACCATATATTTT. Amino acids: CASSAVREVAGNTIYF.

This chain joins TRBV29-1 and TRBJ2-5; 9 nucleotides align to TRBD1. V lost 6 bases, J lost 5 bases, and 7 bases stayed unmatched. Germline V gives CDR1 SQVTM, CDR2 ANQGSEA. The CDR3 is 13 residues long. CDR3 protein: CSVLTGGLETQYF. As DNA, the CDR3 is TGCAGCGTCCTGACAGGGGGGCTGGAGACCCAGTACTTC.

The chain employs TRBV7-6 and TRBJ1-1; D uncertain. This CDR3 region has 13 residues. Trimming removed 1 base at V and 0 bases at J, with 3 bases between. The germline CDR1 and CDR2 sequences are SGHVS and FNYEAQ. The CDR3 bases are TGTGCCAGCAGCTTAGAGATGAACACTGAAGCTTTCTTT. It encodes CASSLEMNTEAFF. Filled out from reference TRBV7-6 and TRBJ1-1, the complete variable domain reads GAGVSQSPRYKVTKRGQDVALRCDPISGHVSLYWYRQALGQGPEFLTYFNYEAQQDKSGLPNDRFSAERPEGSISTLTIQRTEQRDSAMYRCASSLEMNTEAFFGQGTRLTVV.

This chain joins TRBV27 and TRBJ2-6; TRBD1 matches 7 bases. The CDR3 is 15 residues long. The junction had 16 bases not matched to a gene; V was cut back by 5 bases and J by 15 bases. Germline V gives CDR1 MNHEY, CDR2 SMNVEV (reference sequence). In DNA form, the CDR3 reads TGTGCCAGCAGTCCCGCGACAGGGCCGACCTCAGACCTGACTTTC. Protein product: CASSPATGPTSDLTF.

The CDR3 sequence is CASSYQDGIYEQYF. DNA for the CDR3: TGTGCCAGCAGTTATCAGGACGGAATCTACGAGCAGTACTTC. The gene calls are TRBV27 and TRBJ2-7; D is uncertain. Trimming took 4 bases from V and 3 from J, leaving 13 bases between them. The CDR3 has 14 amino acids. Per the germline V gene, CDR1 is MNHEY and CDR2 is SMNVEV (reference sequence).

The rearrangement links TRBV4-1 to TRBJ2-1; 8 bases map to TRBD2. Trimming at V came to 4 bases and at J to 9 bases, leaving 23 bases not matched to a gene. The germline V gene encodes CDR1 MGHRA and CDR2 YSYEKL. CDR3 length equals 19 residues. In DNA, the CDR3 is TGCGCCAGCAGCCCTTTCCCTGGGGTCAGGGCGGGAGGACAAAGTGAGCAGTTCTTC. This gives the protein CASSPFPGVRAGGQSEQFF.

The chain couples TRBV7-9 to TRBJ2-3; possibly TRBD1 or TRBD2 for D (6 bases each). Germline-derived CDR1 and CDR2 are SEHNR and FQNEAQ (reference sequence). Trimming removed 5 bases at V and 4 bases at J, with 16 bases between. The CDR3 is 15 amino acids. The chain's CDR3 is CASSPPPGAPDTQYF. The CDR3 DNA sequence: TGTGCCAGCAGCCCCCCCCCGGGGGCCCCAGATACGCAGTATTTT. Drawing the rest from reference TRBV7-9 and TRBJ2-3, the complete variable domain is DTGVSQNPRHKITKRGQNVTFRCDPISEHNRLYWYRQTLGQGPEFLTYFQNEAQLEKSRLLSDRFSAERPKGSFSTLEIQRTEQGDSAMYLCASSPPPGAPDTQYFGPGTRLTVL.

This clone was counted a single time. This sequence joins TRBV7-2 and TRBJ2-1; no definite D call. The CDR3 spans 13 residues. Deletions cut 3 bases from V and 10 bases from J, with 13 bases between. CDR1 and CDR2 from the germline V gene are SGHTA and FQGNSA. CDR3 nucleotide sequence: TGTGCCAGCAGCTTTAACTTAGAAATAGAGCAGTTCTTC. Translation gives CASSFNLEIEQFF.

The V gene is TRBV9, the J gene TRBJ2-7, with D hard to call. The germline V gene encodes CDR1 SGDLS and CDR2 YYNGEE. The CDR3 length is 11 residues. The V gene lost 7 bases and the J gene lost 3 bases, with 8 bases spanning the gap. For the CDR3, the DNA is TGTGCCAGCGACTTTCTCTACGAGCAGTACTTC. Its protein product is CASDFLYEQYF.